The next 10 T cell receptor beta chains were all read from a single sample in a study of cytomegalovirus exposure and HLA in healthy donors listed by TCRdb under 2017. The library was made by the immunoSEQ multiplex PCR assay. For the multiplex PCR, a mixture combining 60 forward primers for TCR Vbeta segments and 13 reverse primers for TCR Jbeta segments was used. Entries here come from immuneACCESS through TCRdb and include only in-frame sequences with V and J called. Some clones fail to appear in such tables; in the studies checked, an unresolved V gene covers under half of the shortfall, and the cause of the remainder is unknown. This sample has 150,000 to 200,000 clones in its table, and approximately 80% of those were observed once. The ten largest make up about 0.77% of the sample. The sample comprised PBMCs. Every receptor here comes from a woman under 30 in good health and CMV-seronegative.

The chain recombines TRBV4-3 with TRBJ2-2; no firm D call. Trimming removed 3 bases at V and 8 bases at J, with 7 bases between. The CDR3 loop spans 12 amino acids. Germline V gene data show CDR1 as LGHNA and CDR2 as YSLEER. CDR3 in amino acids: CASSHRTGELFF. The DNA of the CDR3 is TGCGCCAGCAGCCACCGAACAGGGGAGCTGTTTTTT.

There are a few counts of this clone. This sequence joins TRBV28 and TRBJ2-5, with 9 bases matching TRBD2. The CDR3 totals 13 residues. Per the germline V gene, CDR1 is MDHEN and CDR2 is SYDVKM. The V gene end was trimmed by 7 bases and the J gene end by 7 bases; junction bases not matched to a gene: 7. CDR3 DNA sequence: TGTGCCAGCACGCGGGAGGGTCGCGGGACCCAGTACTTC. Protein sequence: CASTREGRGTQYF.

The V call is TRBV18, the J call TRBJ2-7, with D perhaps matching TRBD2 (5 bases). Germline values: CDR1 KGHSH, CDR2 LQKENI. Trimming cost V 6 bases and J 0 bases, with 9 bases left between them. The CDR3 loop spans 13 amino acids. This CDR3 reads CASSPGSSYEQYF. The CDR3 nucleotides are TGTGCCAGCTCGCCGGGGAGCTCCTACGAGCAGTACTTC.

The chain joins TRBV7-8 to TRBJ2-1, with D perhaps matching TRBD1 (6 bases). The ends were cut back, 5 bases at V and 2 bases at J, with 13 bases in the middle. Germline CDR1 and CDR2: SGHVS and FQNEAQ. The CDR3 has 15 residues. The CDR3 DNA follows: TGTGCCAGCAGCCTTCGGACAGTCGCCTACAATGAGCAGTTCTTC. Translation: CASSLRTVAYNEQFF.

In nucleotides, the CDR3 is TGTGCCAGCAGCCCAGGATCCCCATTCCGGAATGAGCAGTTCTTC. This gives the protein CASSPGSPFRNEQFF. The V gene is TRBV7-2, the J gene TRBJ2-1; D is ambiguous. Germline CDR1 and CDR2: SGHTA and FQGNSA. Trimming removed 5 bases at V and 7 bases at J, with 18 bases between. The CDR3 contains 15 residues.

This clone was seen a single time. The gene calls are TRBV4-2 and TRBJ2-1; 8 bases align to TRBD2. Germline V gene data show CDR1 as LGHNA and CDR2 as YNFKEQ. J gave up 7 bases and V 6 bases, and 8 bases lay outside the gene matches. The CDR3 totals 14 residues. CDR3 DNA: TGTGCCAGCAGTCAACCGGGACTAGAGAATGAGCAGTTCTTC. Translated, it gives CASSQPGLENEQFF.

CDR3 bases: TGTGCCAGCAGCTTAGCAGGCTTCCTGAACACTGAAGCTTTCTTT. It encodes CASSLAGFLNTEAFF. This rearrangement joins TRBV11-2 to TRBJ1-1; D remains unclear. The V gene's germline CDR1 is SGHAT and CDR2 FQNNGV. The CDR3 extends over 15 amino acids. V shed 1 base and J shed 0 bases, with 9 bases lying between them.

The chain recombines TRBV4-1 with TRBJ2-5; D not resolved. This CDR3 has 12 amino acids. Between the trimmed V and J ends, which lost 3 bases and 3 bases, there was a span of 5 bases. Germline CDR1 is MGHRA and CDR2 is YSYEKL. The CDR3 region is CASSHLEETQYF. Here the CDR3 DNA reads TGCGCCAGCAGCCATCTAGAAGAGACCCAGTACTTC.

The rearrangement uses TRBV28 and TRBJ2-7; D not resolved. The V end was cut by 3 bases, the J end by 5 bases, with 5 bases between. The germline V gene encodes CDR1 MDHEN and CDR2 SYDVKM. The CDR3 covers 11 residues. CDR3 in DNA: TGTGCCAGCAGTTTTGAGGACGAGCAGTACTTC. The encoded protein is CASSFEDEQYF.

The CDR3 protein is CASSRTSQETQYF. CDR3 DNA: TGTGCCAGCAGCCGGACTAGCCAAGAGACCCAGTACTTC. The chain uses TRBV6-5 and TRBJ2-5, with TRBD2 identical over 7 bases. V trimming: 6 bases; J trimming: 1 base; junction bases outside the gene matches: 2. Germline V gives CDR1 MNHEY, CDR2 SVGAGI. This CDR3 is 13 amino acids long.